The 24 T cell receptor beta chains given below trace back to one sample, sequenced in a study of OX40 agonist ivuxolimab in advanced cancers. Produced via immunoSEQ multiplex PCR; TCRdb's table is partial and in-frame only. In the table there are roughly 58,000 clones, approximately 93% of which are singletons. The material sequenced was CD4+ or CD8+ T cells sorted from blood, taken in a trial of the OX40 agonist ivuxolimab. Every receptor here comes from an adult with an advanced solid tumor such as melanoma, head and neck, liver or kidney cancer.

V gene TRBV13 combines with J gene TRBJ1-2, with 8 bases matching TRBD1. The CDR3 length is 13 residues. Per the germline V gene, CDR1 is PRHDT and CDR2 is FYEKMQ (reference sequence). Trimming at V came to 5 bases and at J to 7 bases, leaving 6 bases not matched to a gene. The CDR3 sequence: CASSDRGRVGYTF. Written as DNA, the CDR3 is TGTGCCAGCAGCGACAGGGGACGGGTTGGCTACACCTTC.

The rearrangement uses TRBV9 and TRBJ1-3, with TRBD1 matching 7 bases. This CDR3 comprises 15 residues. The germline CDR1 and CDR2 sequences are SGDLS and YYNGEE. With V trimmed by 0 bases and J by 2 bases, 2 bases remained unmatched. DNA for the CDR3: TGTGCCAGCAGCGTAGGAGGGGGCACTGGAAACACCATATATTTT. Protein product: CASSVGGGTGNTIYF.

The V and J genes are TRBV7-3 and TRBJ1-1; D ambiguous. V lost 5 bases, J lost 7 bases, and 14 bases lay in between. Germline V gene lookup returns CDR1 SGHTA and CDR2 FQGTGA. This CDR3 comprises 13 residues. The CDR3 spells CASSRPGAHEAFF. In DNA, the CDR3 is TGTGCCAGCAGCCGACCCGGCGCCCATGAAGCTTTCTTT. Full variable domain (rest looked up from reference TRBV7-3 and TRBJ1-1): GAGVSQTPSNKVTEKGKYVELRCDPISGHTALYWYRQSLGQGPEFLIYFQGTGAADDSGLPNDRFFAVRPEGSVSTLKIQRTERGDSAVYLCASSRPGAHEAFFGQGTRLTVV.

The rearrangement joins TRBV5-6 to TRBJ2-1; 11 bases are shared with TRBD2. V lost 2 bases and J lost 13; bases outside the gene matches: 5. The CDR3 totals 13 residues. CDR1 is SGHDT and CDR2 is YYEEEE in the germline V gene. The CDR3 loop is CASSFGTSGEQFF. CDR3 bases: TGTGCCAGCAGCTTCGGGACTAGCGGCGAACAGTTCTTC.

The V call is TRBV27, the J call TRBJ2-2; the D call may be TRBD1 or TRBD2 (6 bases each). V was trimmed by 3 bases and J by 3 bases, leaving 14 bases between them. The germline V gene has CDR1 MNHEY and CDR2 SMNVEV (reference sequence). The CDR3 loop spans 16 amino acids. CDR3 in amino acids: CASSFLGGAYTGELFF. The CDR3 DNA reads TGTGCCAGCAGTTTTCTGGGGGGCGCGTACACCGGGGAGCTGTTTTTT.

V and J are TRBV11-2 and TRBJ2-7; D is possibly TRBD1 or TRBD2 (5 bases each). The CDR3 covers 15 residues. The germline gives CDR1 SGHAT, CDR2 FQNNGV. Trimming left V 5 bases short and J 0 bases short, with 14 bases between. As DNA, the CDR3 is TGTGCCAGCAGCCCTGGGACGGCCAGCTCCTACGAGCAGTACTTC. Residues: CASSPGTASSYEQYF. Together with reference TRBV11-2 and TRBJ2-7, the CDR3 gives the full variable domain: EAGVAQSPRYKIIEKRQSVAFWCNPISGHATLYWYQQILGQGPKLLIQFQNNGVVDDSQLPKDRFSAERLKGVDSTLKIQPAKLEDSAVYLCASSPGTASSYEQYFGPGTRLTVT.

The chain employs TRBV19 and TRBJ2-7; D gene uncertain. V lost 1 base and J lost 2, with 9 bases in between. The CDR3 has 14 residues. Germline CDR1 LNHDA, CDR2 SQIVND (reference sequence). As DNA, the CDR3 is TGTGCCAGTAGTATAGCGGACGGTGCCTACGAGCAGTACTTC. The encoded protein is CASSIADGAYEQYF.

The chain joins TRBV5-1 to TRBJ1-6, with 9 bases aligning to TRBD1. This CDR3 region has 17 residues. The germline V gene encodes CDR1 SGHRS and CDR2 YFSETQ. V dropped 4 bases and J dropped 7; count of bases not matched to a gene: 12. The CDR3 nucleotides read TGCGCCAGCAGCGACCTAGTAGGACAGGGGTGGAATTCACCCCTCCACTTT. Translation: CASSDLVGQGWNSPLHF.

This rearrangement joins TRBV14 to TRBJ2-1; D unclear. Trimming took off 0 bases at V and 8 bases at J, with 11 bases between the two ends. The CDR3 has 14 residues. The germline CDR1 and CDR2 sequences are SGHDN and FVKESK. The CDR3 loop reads CASSQDESLYEQFF. Here the CDR3 DNA reads TGTGCCAGCAGCCAAGATGAAAGTCTGTATGAGCAGTTCTTC. Drawing the rest from reference TRBV14 and TRBJ2-1, the complete variable domain is EAGVTQFPSHSVIEKGQTVTLRCDPISGHDNLYWYRRVMGKEIKFLLHFVKESKQDESGMPNNRFLAERTGGTYSTLKVQPAELEDSGVYFCASSQDESLYEQFFGPGTRLTVL.

This clone came up once. The chain is built from TRBV12-5 and TRBJ2-1; no reliable D call. Germline V gene sequence: CDR1 LGHNT, CDR2 FRNRAP. V lost 6 bases to trimming and J lost 8 bases, with 11 bases between them. This CDR3 is built from 12 residues. The CDR3 DNA reads as TGTGCTAGTGGCCGTGGCCTGGATGAGCAGTTCTTC. Residues: CASGRGLDEQFF.

The V call is TRBV19, the J call TRBJ2-5, with D perhaps TRBD2 (6 bases). The CDR3 loop spans 17 amino acids. The germline gives CDR1 LNHDA, CDR2 SQIVND (reference sequence). With 3 bases removed from V and 1 base from J, the gap between germline ends came to 18 bases. CDR3: CASSIMASEYSQETQYF. In nucleotides, the CDR3 is TGTGCCAGTAGTATTATGGCTAGCGAGTATTCCCAAGAGACCCAGTACTTC.

The chain joins TRBV28 to TRBJ2-5; D unclear. CDR3 length: 16 amino acids. CDR1 and CDR2 (germline): MDHEN, SYDVKM. Trimming took 6 bases from V and 1 from J, leaving 18 bases between them. The CDR3 nucleotides are TGTGCCAGCAGATCTAGGGTTGTCGTTGGCCAAGAGACCCAGTACTTC. Amino acid sequence: CASRSRVVVGQETQYF.

The V and J genes are TRBV4-3 and TRBJ2-3, with 7 bases aligning to TRBD2. The V and J ends lost 0 bases and 4 bases, in that order; junction bases with no gene match: 1. The CDR3 runs to 14 residues. The germline V gene encodes CDR1 LGHNA and CDR2 YSLEER. CDR3 coding DNA: TGCGCCAGCAGCCAAGATGGGAGGGCAGATACGCAGTATTTT. Translating it yields CASSQDGRADTQYF.

This clone has a single count. The rearrangement joins TRBV10-3 to TRBJ1-5, with 9 bases lining up with TRBD1. The CDR3 has 21 residues. Germline values: CDR1 ENHRY, CDR2 SYGVKD. Unmatched junction bases numbered 16, after V lost 1 base and J lost 0 bases. CDR3 sequence (DNA): TGTGCCATCAGTGAGTTCGCGATTCCGGGACAGGGACCCTATAGCAATCAGCCCCAGCATTTT. It is translated as CAISEFAIPGQGPYSNQPQHF.

This rearrangement joins TRBV29-1 to TRBJ2-7; D may be TRBD1 (6 bases). V lost 0 bases to trimming and J lost 5 bases, with 8 bases between them. Germline values: CDR1 SQVTM, CDR2 ANQGSEA. CDR3 length equals 12 residues. The CDR3 region is CSVEDRTDEQYF. CDR3 sequence (DNA): TGCAGCGTTGAAGATAGGACAGACGAGCAGTACTTC.

The chain combines TRBV7-2 with TRBJ2-7, with 8 positions matching TRBD2. This CDR3 has 14 residues. Germline V gene data show CDR1 as SGHTA and CDR2 as FQGNSA. V trimming: 8 bases; J trimming: 2 bases; junction bases outside the gene matches: 8. The CDR3 is CASPPPGGAYEQYF. CDR3 sequence (DNA): TGTGCCAGCCCCCCCCCGGGAGGGGCCTACGAGCAGTACTTC.

The chain uses TRBV11-2 and TRBJ2-1, with TRBD2 identical over 10 bases. V gave up 0 bases and J gave up 4 bases; unmatched junction bases: 3. CDR1 is SGHAT, CDR2 FQNNGV, per germline. There are 16 residues in the CDR3. DNA for the CDR3: TGTGCCAGCAGCTTAGAAGCGGGGGGGGCTTACAATGAGCAGTTCTTC. It yields the protein CASSLEAGGAYNEQFF. The entire variable domain, with the rest obtained from reference TRBV11-2 and TRBJ2-1, is as follows: EAGVAQSPRYKIIEKRQSVAFWCNPISGHATLYWYQQILGQGPKLLIQFQNNGVVDDSQLPKDRFSAERLKGVDSTLKIQPAKLEDSAVYLCASSLEAGGAYNEQFFGPGTRLTVL.

V gene TRBV10-3 combines with J gene TRBJ2-1; D is unclear. V gave up 3 bases and J gave up 7 bases, with 4 bases separating them. Germline V gene data show CDR1 as ENHRY and CDR2 as SYGVKD. The CDR3 runs 11 residues. CDR3 sequence: CAISDLNEQFF. The CDR3 region has the DNA TGTGCCATCAGTGATCTTAATGAGCAGTTCTTC.

V usage is TRBV29-1 and J usage is TRBJ2-5; possibly TRBD2 for D (6 bases). CDR3 length: 14 residues. V gave up 5 bases and J gave up 1 base, with 14 bases separating them. In germline, CDR1 is SQVTM, CDR2 ANQGSEA. The CDR3, as DNA: TGCAGCGTTAGGGCGGGAAACCGCCAAGAGACCCAGTACTTC. This sequence encodes CSVRAGNRQETQYF.

This clone has just a few counts. This chain joins TRBV19 and TRBJ1-1; D unresolved. Germline V gene sequence: CDR1 LNHDA, CDR2 SQIVND (reference sequence). Trimming removed 7 bases at V and 4 bases at J, with 7 bases between. The CDR3 extends over 11 amino acids. The CDR3 reads CASIAGTEAFF. Here the CDR3 DNA reads TGTGCCAGTATTGCAGGCACTGAAGCTTTCTTT.

This clone has just one count. The gene calls are TRBV29-1 and TRBJ1-1, with D tentatively TRBD1 (6 bases). This CDR3 region has 13 residues. In germline, CDR1 is SQVTM, CDR2 ANQGSEA. The V and J ends lost 5 bases and 1 base respectively, with 11 bases between them. The CDR3 DNA reads TGCAGCGTTATGGACAGTTCGAACACTGAAGCTTTCTTT. Translated, it gives CSVMDSSNTEAFF.

This chain joins TRBV6-5 and TRBJ1-1; the match to TRBD1 covers 7 bases. The germline V gene encodes CDR1 MNHEY and CDR2 SVGAGI. With V trimmed by 4 bases and J by 3 bases, 5 bases remained unmatched. CDR3 length: 14 amino acids. The CDR3 DNA follows: TGTGCCAGCAGTTTTACAGGGGCGGACACTGAAGCTTTCTTT. Its protein is CASSFTGADTEAFF.

The chain recombines TRBV27 with TRBJ2-7; D not certain. Trimming left V 2 bases short and J 4 bases short, with 12 bases between. This CDR3 is 14 amino acids long. Germline assignment: CDR1 MNHEY and CDR2 SMNVEV (reference sequence). As DNA, the CDR3 is TGTGCCAGCAGTTTAGCCGCGGCGCCGTACGAGCAGTACTTC. It encodes CASSLAAAPYEQYF.

The genes are TRBV7-2 and TRBJ2-3, with 13 positions matching TRBD2. The V gene's germline CDR1 is SGHTA and CDR2 FQGNSA. This CDR3 is 18 amino acids long. After removal of 2 bases from V and 3 bases from J, the junction contained 8 bases not matched to a gene. The CDR3 DNA follows: TGTGCCAGCAGCTTATATTGGACTAGCGGGAGTAGGACAGATACGCAGTATTTT. Its protein product is CASSLYWTSGSRTDTQYF.